The 10 T cell receptor beta chains listed next were all sequenced from one sample in a study of somatic mutations in cytotoxic T cells in rheumatoid arthritis. Sequenced by immunoSEQ multiplex PCR; TCRdb stores in-frame clones only, minus some. The data hold some 4,200 clones, with 75% to 85% observed a single time. Material for sequencing was CD8+ T cells sorted from blood. These receptors were obtained from an adult with rheumatoid arthritis.

This chain connects TRBV19 to TRBJ2-1, with D maybe TRBD2 (6 bases). Trimming took off 8 bases at V and 4 bases at J, with 12 bases between the two ends. The CDR3 contains 13 residues. Germline CDR1 is LNHDA and CDR2 is SQIVND (reference sequence). CDR3 protein: CASDSGGYNEQFF. The DNA of the CDR3 is TGTGCCAGTGATAGCGGCGGTTACAATGAGCAGTTCTTC. Variable domain in full (rest from reference TRBV19 and TRBJ2-1): DGGITQSPKYLFRKEGQNVTLSCEQNLNHDAMYWYRQDPGQGLRLIYYSQIVNDFQKGDIAEGYSVSREKKESFPLTVTSAQKNPTAFYLCASDSGGYNEQFFGPGTRLTVL.

The chain carries TRBV7-9 and TRBJ2-5, with D possibly TRBD1 on 6 matching bases. The J call is in doubt because the DNA end fits TRBJ2-7 better. CDR1 and CDR2 (germline): SEHNR, FQNEAQ (reference sequence). This CDR3 has 14 amino acids. The CDR3 coding sequence is TGTGCCAGCAGCCCCGCAGGGGAATCCTACGAGCAGTACTTC. Amino acids: CASSPAGESYEQYF.

V is TRBV19 and J is TRBJ1-5; unclear D gene. The CDR3 consists of 15 residues. The V end lost 7 bases, the J end lost 3 bases, and 16 bases lay between the germline ends. In germline, CDR1 is LNHDA, CDR2 SQIVND (reference sequence). The CDR3 bases are TGTGCCAGTACCTTCTATCAGGAGAACAATCAGCCCCAGCATTTT. It translates to CASTFYQENNQPQHF.

The chain uses TRBV15 and TRBJ1-2; D is undetermined. The CDR3 covers 12 residues. Germline lookup yields CDR1 LNHNV and CDR2 YYDKDF (reference sequence). With 1 base removed from V and 8 bases from J, the gap between germline ends came to 8 bases. As DNA, the CDR3 is TGTGCCACCAGCAGAGTAGGGAGAGGCTACACCTTC. Protein product: CATSRVGRGYTF.

The chain combines TRBV7-6 with TRBJ2-2, with 7 positions matching TRBD2. V trimming: 6 bases; J trimming: 4 bases; junction bases outside the gene matches: 5. CDR1 is SGHVS and CDR2 is FNYEAQ in the germline V gene. This CDR3 spans 14 amino acids. CDR3 sequence reads: CASSFGEGTGELFF. The DNA for the CDR3 is TGTGCCAGCAGTTTTGGGGAGGGCACCGGGGAGCTGTTTTTT.

The gene calls are TRBV27 and TRBJ2-7, with 8 bases that match TRBD2. V lost 7 bases to trimming and J lost 1 base; unmatched junction nucleotides: 9. The CDR3 spans 15 residues. Germline V CDR1 and CDR2: MNHEY, SMNVEV (reference sequence). CDR3 sequence reads: CASTSLGGGSYEQYF. In DNA form, the CDR3 reads TGTGCCAGCACCTCTCTGGGCGGGGGGTCCTACGAGCAGTACTTC.

The chain combines TRBV19 with TRBJ1-1, with 9 positions matching TRBD1. Per the germline V gene, CDR1 is LNHDA and CDR2 is SQIVND (reference sequence). The CDR3 extends over 13 amino acids. Trimming cost V 8 bases and J 4 bases; bases outside gene matches: 5. CDR3 amino acids: CASETGGSTEAFF. Here the CDR3 DNA reads TGTGCCAGTGAGACAGGGGGGAGCACTGAAGCTTTCTTT.

The chain combines TRBV2 with TRBJ1-1; D is perhaps TRBD1 (5 bases). This CDR3 spans 12 amino acids. CDR1 and CDR2 (germline): SNHLY, FYNNEI. V shed 4 bases and J shed 6 bases, with 9 bases lying between them. For the CDR3, the DNA is TGTGCCAGCAGTGGGATGGGGCCTGAAGCTTTCTTT. It translates to CASSGMGPEAFF.

This clone was recorded a few times. V gene TRBV19 combines with J gene TRBJ1-5; D remains unclear. This CDR3 has 15 amino acids. The germline CDR1 and CDR2 sequences are LNHDA and SQIVND (reference sequence). V dropped 7 bases and J dropped 0 bases, with 13 bases sitting between them. CDR3 sequence reads: CASKVSDNSNQPQHF. The CDR3 DNA reads TGTGCCAGTAAGGTGTCAGATAATAGCAATCAGCCCCAGCATTTT.

The sample holds one count of this clone. The rearrangement links TRBV5-5 to TRBJ1-1; the D gene is possibly TRBD1 (5 bases). This CDR3 comprises 16 residues. Trimming cost V 2 bases and J 10 bases, with 24 bases left between them. The germline V gene has CDR1 SGHKS and CDR2 YYEKEE (reference sequence). CDR3 protein: CASSFERTPPLHTAFF. For the CDR3, the DNA is TGTGCCAGCAGCTTTGAGAGGACACCACCACTCCATACAGCTTTCTTT.